One TCR beta chain is described in this entry. What antigen it recognizes has not been identified. Base qualities are not at hand, and no much larger clone is one base apart. Reading the label with the study, this specimen's time point is: about 28 days (+/-7) after the second vaccine dose. The label giving this sample's treatment or condition can be read as: meningococcal conjugate vaccine given as trial control. The vaccinee samples were drawn from two UK trials, COV001 and COV002, one of which was a single-blind randomized controlled phase 2/3 trial testing AZD1222 (ChAdOx1 nCoV-19) in healthy adults. Trial participant PBMC samples were collected at day 0 and day 28 after the second dose for TCRbeta chain sequencing. The CDR3 regions of human TCRbeta chains were subjected to immunosequencing. In the paper's pipeline: Repertoire TCRs were checked for matches against a reference library of SARS-CoV-2-specific TCRs that had been generated using the MIRA antigen-specificity platform. Breadth meant the fraction of unique TCRs that were SARS-CoV-2-associated, whereas depth meant the fraction of total T cells that were SARS-CoV-2-associated. Using the MIRA data, every spike-specific TCR was mapped to the spike region that the TCR reacted to and assigned to either a CD4 or a CD8 class. Log10-transformed breadth and depth values were compared by one-way ANOVA with Sidak's multiple comparisons tests. Sourced from immuneACCESS, this table was stored by TCRdb with only in-frame sequences that have V and J called. A share of the clones is absent; for the studies checked, an unresolved V gene accounts for under half, and the remainder has no known explanation. V and J calls and clone size follow that table, whereas D and trimming were derived from the DNA. In this sample the table shows 65,000 to 85,000 clones, more than 70% of which occur a single time. The ten largest clones take up 10% of the sample.

The entry originates in a study of T cell responses to AZD1222 COVID-19 vaccine (dated by TCRdb to the early 2020s). Study-level background: TCR sequencing was performed for roughly 250 trial participants, of whom roughly 200 were given two doses of AZD1222 and around 25 were given two doses of MenACWY control vaccine. Trial participants were enrolled by age into subgroups of 18-55, 56-69 and 70-plus years, and about 150, 27 and 61 TCR-sequenced participants, respectively, were included in these subgroups. Findings and caveats that apply to the study as a whole: Conclusions about previously exposed vaccinees are limited because only a handful of AZD1222 recipients were SARS-CoV-2 seropositive at baseline. Because no samples from the day 14 peak response were available, repertoires could be characterized only after the peak T cell response. Spike-specific TCR breadth and depth rose significantly after two AZD1222 doses compared with day 0 and with MenACWY recipients. Participants were mostly white British, with more females than males. The authors suggested clonal diversity may have been underestimated. Reportedly, almost half of the unique spike-specific TCRs recognized epitopes lying outside the regions that are mutated in the B.1.351 and B.1.1.7 variants. In the small 56-69-year group, the increase in depth fell short of significance, most likely because of low power. CD4 TCRs associated with the vaccine covered the entire spike protein, and the dominant responses were in regions 160-218 and 743-854.

The material was peripheral blood, obtained 28 days after the second dose of the MenACWY control vaccine. The sequence was obtained from an adult who received the MenACWY meningococcal vaccine as a control.

The bases are TGCGCCAGCAGCGTATTACAGGGTATGAACACTGAAGCTTTCTTT. Its coded protein is CASSVLQGMNTEAFF. The chain couples TRBV5-1 to TRBJ1-1; TRBD1 is possibly the D segment (6 matching bases). The CDR3 runs 15 residues from the cysteine to the phenylalanine. Just the 45-base CDR3 DNA is kept, in frame starting at base 1. V is cut by 4 bases and J by 0 bases, and the space between the germline ends is 13 bases. As encoded in the germline V gene, CDR1 is SGHRS while CDR2 is YFSETQ.